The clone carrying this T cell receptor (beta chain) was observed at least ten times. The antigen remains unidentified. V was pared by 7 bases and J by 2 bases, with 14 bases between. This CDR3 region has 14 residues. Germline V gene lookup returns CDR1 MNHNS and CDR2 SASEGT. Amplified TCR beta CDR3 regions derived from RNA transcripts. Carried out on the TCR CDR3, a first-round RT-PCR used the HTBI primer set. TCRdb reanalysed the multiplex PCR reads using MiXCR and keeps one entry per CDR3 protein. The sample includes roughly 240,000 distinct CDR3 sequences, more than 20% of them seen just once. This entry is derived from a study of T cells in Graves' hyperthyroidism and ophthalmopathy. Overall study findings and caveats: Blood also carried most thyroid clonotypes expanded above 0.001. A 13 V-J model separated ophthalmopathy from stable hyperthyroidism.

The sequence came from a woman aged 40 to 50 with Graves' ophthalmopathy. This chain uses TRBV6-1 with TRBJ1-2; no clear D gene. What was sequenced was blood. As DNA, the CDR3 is TGTGCCAGCATCCCCGGAGGGCCAAACTATGGCTACACCTTC. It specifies CASIPGGPNYGYTF.